Sequencing of this T cell receptor (beta chain) was carried out in a study of shared clonotypes between healthy human individuals (dated by TCRdb to about 2020). Looking at the study overall: A couple of women and three men aged 18 to 49 years were included in the cohort. To estimate repertoire size and how much clonotypes are shared between individuals, the study performed deep sequencing of blood TCR repertoires from roughly five healthy adults. Between about 0.8 and 9 billion PBMCs per donor were obtained by leukapheresis. For each donor, CD4 naive and CD4 memory were each run on three plates, CD8 naive on two plates, and CD8 memory on one plate. Different laboratories and diverse techniques were used to prepare libraries and sequence TCR repertoires, to increase sequencing depth and limit assay-specific biases. Paper-wide results and their limitations: Larger estimated clonotype richness was generally found for naive subsets than for memory subsets. Sampling was limited to blood, and TCR repertoires in tissue likely differ from TCR repertoires in blood. Rarefaction of sorted-subset datasets indicated incomplete sequencing despite the large sequencing depth. Across a handful of donors, 5% to 6% of naive CD4, roughly 3.5% of naive CD8, roughly 2.3% of memory CD4, and roughly 0.41% of memory CD8 clonotypes were shared. Clonotypes shared by all four sorted-subset donors showed higher generation probabilities than non-shared clonotypes. Pairwise subsampling led to the expectation that sequencing depth would affect the degree of clonotype sharing among donors. Because the study included only a small number of donors, the genetic and exposure-history diversity represented was limited.

On this clone: The antigen it recognizes is unknown. It has no much larger one-base neighbor in the sample; base qualities were not kept.

Using the deep immunoSEQ assay, TCR CDR3 regions were amplified from genomic DNA by multiplex PCR. Extracted genomic DNA from each cell subset was spread evenly across all wells of several immunoSEQ 96-well plates, with each plate serving as a replicate. For sorted subsets, each replicate PCR was loaded with around 200 ng genomic DNA, equivalent to 30,000 or so T cell genomes. Purified libraries were quantified with a Qubit 3.0 fluorometer, sized on a Bioanalyzer 2100, and re-quantified with the KAPA Library Quantification kit. Each immunoSEQ 96-well plate was sequenced on its own single-read 150-cycle Illumina NextSeq 550 flow cell. The study's processing was this. Because only junctional sequences without quality scores were contained in the immunoSEQ output, filtering matching that applied to full-length reads could not be performed. To assign V/J genes and CDR3, sequences were annotated against IMGT germline references using PyIR, a Python wrapper for IgBLAST v1.9. Reads were removed for weak V/J assignments (E-value above 1e-6), missing CDR3, stop codons, out-of-frame junctions, or ambiguous translated residues. V3J clonotypes were defined as sequences sharing the same inferred V gene, J gene, and CDR3 amino acid sequence. To compute the percentage overlap between repertoires, the number of shared unique clonotypes was divided by the size of the smaller repertoire. Richness of each repertoire was evaluated using RTK rarefaction, the Chao1 estimator, and Recon v2.1 estimates of unobserved clonotypes. Generation probabilities were computed with OLGA for all TCRbeta clonotypes obtained by the gDNA method from a few donors. The table was pulled from immuneACCESS by TCRdb, which kept in-frame rearrangements only. Such tables lose some clones; where checked, under half of the loss comes from unresolved V genes, and the rest has no known cause. The V and J calls and clone size come from that table; D and trimming were worked out from the DNA. The sample table lists around 2,000,000 clones, about 95% of them with a count of one. The ten largest clones represent about 0.13% of the sample.

Donors were healthy HIV-negative adults with no recently reported acute infections or vaccinations. All donors were Caucasian adults living in Nashville, Tennessee, USA. CD4+ T cells were enriched by magnetic negative selection, after which naive cells were positively selected on CD45RA and the negative fraction was taken as the memory subset. Blood was collected by leukapheresis, and PBMCs were isolated by Ficoll-Histopaque density gradient centrifugation and then cryopreserved in liquid nitrogen vapor phase. Purity and quantity of every magnetically sorted T cell population were checked by analytical flow cytometry. Genomic DNA was isolated from every sorted fraction and measured by UV absorbance on a Nanodrop 2000c. V is shortened by 4 bases, J by 0 bases, and the region joining them spans 17 bases. Counted from cysteine to phenylalanine, this CDR3 has 16 amino acids. CDR3 DNA is the only sequence kept; it has 48 bases, read in frame from the first base. The CDR1 and CDR2 encoded by the germline V gene are SGHRS and YFSETQ.

The TCR comes from a man younger than 30 in good health. The rearranged chain carries TRBV5-1 and TRBJ2-7; TRBD2 might be the D gene, on 7 matching bases. The sample taken for sequencing was naive CD4+ T cells sorted from blood. The cell subset or site label on this specimen signifies: CD45RA+ positively selected. The DNA is as follows: TGCGCCAGCAGCCCAGTGGGGGCTAGCGGCTCCTACGAGCAGTACTTC. Protein translation: CASSPVGASGSYEQYF. This CDR3, with the reference TRBV5-1 and TRBJ2-7 proteins standing in past its ends, gives the full variable domain KAGVTQTPRYLIKTRGQQVTLSCSPISGHRSVSWYQQTPGQGLQFLFEYFSETQRNKGNFPGRFSGRQFSNSRSEMNVSTLELGDSALYLCASSPVGASGSYEQYFGPGTRLTVT.